The source of this TCR beta chain is a study of tumor-infiltrating lymphocytes in primary liver carcinoma. With respect to this clonotype: Its ends do not fully match the called genes, so a read error is possible.

The template, roughly 550 ng total RNA, yielded TCR beta cDNA made with a constant-region primer. Sequencing libraries for TCR beta derived from three nested multiplex PCR rounds that used slightly modified ARM-PCR. Using its own MiXCR run on the multiplex PCR reads, TCRdb lists one record per CDR3 protein. The sample yields approximately 110,000 distinct CDR3 sequences, around 64% seen once. DNA and RNA were both co-extracted from approximately 20-30 mg of bulk tissue that had not been sorted. Those sampled were patients whose primary liver carcinoma was treated by surgical resection. Specimen: liver tumor tissue from sampling region 3. Specified subset: tumor region T3, left-lateral pole. This clonotype was sampled from a woman aged 60-70 years with primary liver carcinoma and hepatitis B virus infection.

CDR3 sequence (DNA): TGCAGCGTTGTCGGGCCGGGAAGAAGGACCGTGGAGCTGTTTTTT. Residues: CSVVGPGRRTVELFF. V is TRBV29-1 and J is TRBJ2-2, with TRBD2 as a possible D gene (5 bases). Germline V gene data show CDR1 as SQVTM and CDR2 as ANQGSEA. The CDR3 consists of 15 residues.